This paragraph covers one TCR beta chain sequence. No antigen is known for it. The data were taken from a study of Ad26.COV2.S vaccination and SARS-CoV-2 variants. General study findings and limits: Breadth measured for non-spike TCRs was similar across vaccine and placebo recipients.

Libraries were prepared by immunoSEQ multiplex PCR; TCRdb keeps only in-frame clonotypes and omits some of them. The profile shows about 410,000 clones, around 92% of them singletons. The V gene's germline CDR1 is MNHEY and CDR2 SVGAGI. V trimming: 6 bases; J trimming: 4 bases; junction bases outside the gene matches: 10. This CDR3 has 15 residues. Indicated treatment: over 15 received Ad26.COV2.S at low or high dose, single or two shots; 5 received placebo; per-sample allocation not given. Samples came from day 63 after the first vaccine or placebo injection. An Ad26 vector carrying the Wuhan-strain SARS-CoV-2 spike served as the vaccine.

This sample comprised peripheral blood, obtained in a trial of Ad26.COV2.S vaccine versus placebo. The J gene is TRBJ2-3, the V gene TRBV6-5; 7 bases line up with TRBD1. The receptor's source is a person between 18 and 65 years old who received the Ad26.COV2.S COVID-19 vaccine or a placebo. CDR3 nucleotide sequence: TGTGCCAGCAGCTTAGTAGGGGGCAGGGCAGATACGCAGTATTTT. It yields the protein CASSLVGGRADTQYF.